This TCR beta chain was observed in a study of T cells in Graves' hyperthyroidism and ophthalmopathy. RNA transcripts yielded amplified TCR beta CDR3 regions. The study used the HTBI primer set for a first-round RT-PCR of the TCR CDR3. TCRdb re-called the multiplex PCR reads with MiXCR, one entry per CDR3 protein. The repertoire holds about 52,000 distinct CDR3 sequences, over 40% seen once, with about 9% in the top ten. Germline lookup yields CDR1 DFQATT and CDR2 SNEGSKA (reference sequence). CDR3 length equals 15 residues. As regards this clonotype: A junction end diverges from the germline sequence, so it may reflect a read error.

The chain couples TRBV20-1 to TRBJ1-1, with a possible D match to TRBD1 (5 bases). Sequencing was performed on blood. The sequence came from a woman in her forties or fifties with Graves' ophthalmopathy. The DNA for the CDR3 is TGCAGTGCTAGACCCCCGAACAGGCGCTACACGGAAGCTTTCTTT. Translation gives CSARPPNRRYTEAFF.